Below, 3 T cell receptor beta chains from the same sample are listed, as sequenced in a study of response to subunit inactivated influenza vaccine. TCRdb passed the RT-PCR reads through MiXCR, listing each CDR3 protein once. Of about 610,000 distinct CDR3 sequences listed, roughly 15% are singletons. The starting material was PBMCs from blood, obtained less than 13 days after vaccination. The receptors stem from a man in his fifties who received an inactivated influenza vaccine.

This clonotype was found many times. CDR3 residues: CASSVGGGYSTDTQYF. CDR3 coding DNA: TGTGCCAGCAGCGTAGGAGGGGGCTACAGCACAGATACGCAGTATTTT. The chain has TRBV9 and TRBJ2-3, with 7 positions matching TRBD1. The V gene's germline CDR1 is SGDLS and CDR2 YYNGEE. The length of the CDR3 is 16 residues. With 0 bases clipped from V and 0 bases from J, the junction kept 4 bases outside the gene matches.

V usage is TRBV2 and J usage is TRBJ1-2; 8 bases agree with TRBD1. J lost 2 bases, V lost 8 bases, and 7 bases had no gene match. The CDR3 is 14 amino acids. Germline-derived CDR1 and CDR2 are SNHLY and FYNNEI. The CDR3 DNA sequence: TGTGCCAGCGTCCGGGACAGGAGAAACTATGGCTACACCTTC. This sequence encodes CASVRDRRNYGYTF.

The V and J genes are TRBV9 and TRBJ2-3; D is unclear. This CDR3 region has 15 residues. Trimming stripped 0 bases from V and 6 bases from J, with 14 bases between. Germline lookup yields CDR1 SGDLS and CDR2 YYNGEE. For the CDR3, the DNA is TGTGCCAGCAGCGTAGATAACACCTTCACGGATACGCAGTATTTT. Protein sequence: CASSVDNTFTDTQYF.